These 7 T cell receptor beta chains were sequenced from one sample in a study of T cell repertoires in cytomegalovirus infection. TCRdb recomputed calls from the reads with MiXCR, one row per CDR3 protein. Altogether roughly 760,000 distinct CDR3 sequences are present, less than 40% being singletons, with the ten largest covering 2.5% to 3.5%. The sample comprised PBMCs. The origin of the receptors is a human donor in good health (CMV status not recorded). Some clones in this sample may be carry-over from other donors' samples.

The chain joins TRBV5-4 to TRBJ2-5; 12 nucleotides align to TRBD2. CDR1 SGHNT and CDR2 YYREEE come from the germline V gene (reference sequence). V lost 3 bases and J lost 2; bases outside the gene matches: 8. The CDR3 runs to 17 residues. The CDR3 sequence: CASSWGALAGGQETQYF. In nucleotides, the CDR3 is TGTGCCAGCAGCTGGGGCGCACTAGCGGGGGGTCAAGAGACCCAGTACTTC.

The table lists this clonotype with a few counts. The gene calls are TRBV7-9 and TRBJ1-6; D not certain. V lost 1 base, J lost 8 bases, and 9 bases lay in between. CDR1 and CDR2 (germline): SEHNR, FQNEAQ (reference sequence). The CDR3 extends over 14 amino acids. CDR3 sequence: CASSLGLGYSPLHF. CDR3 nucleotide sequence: TGTGCCAGCAGCTTAGGATTGGGTTATTCACCCCTCCACTTT.

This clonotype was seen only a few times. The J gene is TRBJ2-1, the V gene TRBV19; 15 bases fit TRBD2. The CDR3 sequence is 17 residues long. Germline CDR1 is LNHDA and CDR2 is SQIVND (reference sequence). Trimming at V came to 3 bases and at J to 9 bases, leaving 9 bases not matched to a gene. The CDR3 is CASSILGLAGGRGEQFF. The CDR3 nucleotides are TGTGCCAGTAGTATCCTGGGACTAGCGGGAGGAAGGGGTGAGCAGTTCTTC.

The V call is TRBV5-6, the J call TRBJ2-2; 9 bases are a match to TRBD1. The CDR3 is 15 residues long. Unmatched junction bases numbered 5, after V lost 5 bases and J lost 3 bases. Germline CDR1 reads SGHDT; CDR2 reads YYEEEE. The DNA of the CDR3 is TGTGCCAGCAGTCACGACAGGGGGTACACCGGGGAGCTGTTTTTT. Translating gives CASSHDRGYTGELFF.

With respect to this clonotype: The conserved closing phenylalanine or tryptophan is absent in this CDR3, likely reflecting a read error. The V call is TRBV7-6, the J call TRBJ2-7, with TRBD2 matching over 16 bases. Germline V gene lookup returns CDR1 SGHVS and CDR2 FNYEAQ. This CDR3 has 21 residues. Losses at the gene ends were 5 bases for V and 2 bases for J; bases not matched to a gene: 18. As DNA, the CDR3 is TGTGCCAGCAGCAATATAGACCAGGGACTAGCGGGAGGGGACTACACCTACGAGCAGTACTTA. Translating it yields CASSNIDQGLAGGDYTYEQYL.

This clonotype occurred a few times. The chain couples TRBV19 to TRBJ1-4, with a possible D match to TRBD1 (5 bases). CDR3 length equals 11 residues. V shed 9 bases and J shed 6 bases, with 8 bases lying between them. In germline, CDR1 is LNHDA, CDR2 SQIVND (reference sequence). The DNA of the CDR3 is TGTGCCAGACAGGTCTATGAAAAACTGTTTTTT. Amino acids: CARQVYEKLFF.

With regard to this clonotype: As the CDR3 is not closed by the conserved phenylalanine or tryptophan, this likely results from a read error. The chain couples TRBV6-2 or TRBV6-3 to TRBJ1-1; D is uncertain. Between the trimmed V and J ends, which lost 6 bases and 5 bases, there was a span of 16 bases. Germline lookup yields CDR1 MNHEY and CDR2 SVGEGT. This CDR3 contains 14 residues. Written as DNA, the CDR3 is TGTGCCAGCAGAGGATCGGTCATGTATACTGAAGCTTTCTGT. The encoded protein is CASRGSVMYTEAFC.